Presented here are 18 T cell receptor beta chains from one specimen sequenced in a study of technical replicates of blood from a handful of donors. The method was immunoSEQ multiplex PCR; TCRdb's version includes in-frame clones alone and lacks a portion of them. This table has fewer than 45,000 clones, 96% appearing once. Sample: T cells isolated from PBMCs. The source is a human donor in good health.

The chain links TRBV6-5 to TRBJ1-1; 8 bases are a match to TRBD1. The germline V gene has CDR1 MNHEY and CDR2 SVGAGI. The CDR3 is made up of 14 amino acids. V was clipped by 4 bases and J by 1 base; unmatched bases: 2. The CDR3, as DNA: TGTGCCAGCAGTTGGACAGGGTGGAACACTGAAGCTTTCTTT. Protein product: CASSWTGWNTEAFF.

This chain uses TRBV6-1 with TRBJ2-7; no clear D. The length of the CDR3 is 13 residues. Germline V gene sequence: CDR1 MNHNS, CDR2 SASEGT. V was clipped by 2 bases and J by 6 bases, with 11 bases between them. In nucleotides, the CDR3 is TGTGCCAGCAGTGAACGATACTACGGCGAGCAGTACTTC. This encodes CASSERYYGEQYF.

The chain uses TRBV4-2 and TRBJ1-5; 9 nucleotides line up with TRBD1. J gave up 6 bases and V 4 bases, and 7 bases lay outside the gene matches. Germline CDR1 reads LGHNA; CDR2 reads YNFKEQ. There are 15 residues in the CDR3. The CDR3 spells CASSLGTGIGQPQHF. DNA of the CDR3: TGTGCCAGCAGCCTCGGGACAGGGATCGGTCAGCCCCAGCATTTT.

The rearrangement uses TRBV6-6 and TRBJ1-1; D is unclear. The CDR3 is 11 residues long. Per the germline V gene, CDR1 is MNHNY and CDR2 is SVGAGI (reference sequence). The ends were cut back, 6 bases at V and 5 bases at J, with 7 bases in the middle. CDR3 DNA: TGTGCCAGCAGGACGAGGACTGAAGCTTTCTTT. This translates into CASRTRTEAFF.

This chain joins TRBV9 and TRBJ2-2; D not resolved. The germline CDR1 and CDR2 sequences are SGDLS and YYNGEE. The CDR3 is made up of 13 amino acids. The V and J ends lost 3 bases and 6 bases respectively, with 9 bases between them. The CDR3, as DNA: TGTGCCAGCAGCGAGAGGTTAGCCGGGGAGCTGTTTTTT. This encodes CASSERLAGELFF.

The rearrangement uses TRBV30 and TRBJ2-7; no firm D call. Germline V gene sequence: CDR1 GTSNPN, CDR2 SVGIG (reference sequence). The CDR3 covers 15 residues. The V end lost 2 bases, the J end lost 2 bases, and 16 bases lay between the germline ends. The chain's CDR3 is CAWSTSFRVPYEQYF. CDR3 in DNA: TGTGCCTGGAGTACATCTTTCCGGGTCCCCTACGAGCAGTACTTC.

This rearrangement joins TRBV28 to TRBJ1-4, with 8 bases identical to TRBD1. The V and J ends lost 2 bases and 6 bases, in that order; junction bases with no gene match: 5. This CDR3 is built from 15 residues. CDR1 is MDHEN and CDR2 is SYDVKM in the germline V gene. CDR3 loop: CASSLQGAGDEKLFF. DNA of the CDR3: TGTGCCAGCAGTTTACAGGGGGCAGGCGATGAAAAACTGTTTTTT.

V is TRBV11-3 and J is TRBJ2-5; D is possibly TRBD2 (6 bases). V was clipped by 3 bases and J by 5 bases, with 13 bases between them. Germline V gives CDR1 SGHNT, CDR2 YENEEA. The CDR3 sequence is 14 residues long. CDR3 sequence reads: CASSFTGDWETQYF. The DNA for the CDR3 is TGTGCCAGCAGCTTCACGGGGGACTGGGAGACCCAGTACTTC. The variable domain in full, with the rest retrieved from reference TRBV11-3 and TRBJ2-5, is EAGVVQSPRYKIIEKKQPVAFWCNPISGHNTLYWYLQNLGQGPELLIRYENEEAVDDSQLPKDRFSAERLKGVDSTLKIQPAELGDSAVYLCASSFTGDWETQYFGPGTRLLVL.

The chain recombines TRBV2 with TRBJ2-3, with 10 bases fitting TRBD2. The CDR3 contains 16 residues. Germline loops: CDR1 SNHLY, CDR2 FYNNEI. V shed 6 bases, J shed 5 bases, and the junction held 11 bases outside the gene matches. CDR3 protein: CASRRGAGGPGDTQYF. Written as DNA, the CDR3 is TGTGCCAGCAGGCGGGGAGCGGGAGGGCCCGGAGATACGCAGTATTTT. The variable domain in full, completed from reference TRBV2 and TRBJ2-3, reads EPEVTQTPSHQVTQMGQEVILRCVPISNHLYFYWYRQILGQKVEFLVSFYNNEISEKSEIFDDQFSVERPDGSNFTLKIRSTKLEDSAMYFCASRRGAGGPGDTQYFGPGTRLTVL.

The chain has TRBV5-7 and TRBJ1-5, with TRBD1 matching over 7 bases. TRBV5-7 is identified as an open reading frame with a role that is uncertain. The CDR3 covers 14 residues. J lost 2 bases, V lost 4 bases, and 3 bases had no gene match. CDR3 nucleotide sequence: TGTGCCAGCAGCCAAGACAGGGGCAATCAGCCCCAGCATTTT. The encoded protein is CASSQDRGNQPQHF.

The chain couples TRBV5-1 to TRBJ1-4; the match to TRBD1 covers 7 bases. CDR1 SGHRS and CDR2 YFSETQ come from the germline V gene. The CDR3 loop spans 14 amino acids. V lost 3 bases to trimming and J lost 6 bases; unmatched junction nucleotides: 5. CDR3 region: CASSSDRNYEKLFF. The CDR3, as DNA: TGCGCCAGCAGCTCGGACAGGAATTATGAAAAACTGTTTTTT.

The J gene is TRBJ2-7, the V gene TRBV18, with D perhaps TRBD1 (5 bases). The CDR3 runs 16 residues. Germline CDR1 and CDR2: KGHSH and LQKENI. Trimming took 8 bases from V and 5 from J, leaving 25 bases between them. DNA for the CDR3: TGTGCCAGCCCCCGCATCCCCGGGCAGGGAATAAACGAGCAGTACTTC. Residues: CASPRIPGQGINEQYF.

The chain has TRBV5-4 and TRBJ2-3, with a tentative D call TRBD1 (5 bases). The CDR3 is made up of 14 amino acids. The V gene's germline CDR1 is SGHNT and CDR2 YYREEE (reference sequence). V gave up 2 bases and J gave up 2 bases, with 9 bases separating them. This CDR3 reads CASSLGVLTDTQYF. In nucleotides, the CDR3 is TGTGCCAGCAGCTTAGGGGTTCTCACAGATACGCAGTATTTT. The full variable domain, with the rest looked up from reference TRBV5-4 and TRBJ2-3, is ETGVTQSPTHLIKTRGQQVTLRCSSQSGHNTVSWYQQALGQGPQFIFQYYREEENGRGNFPPRFSGLQFPNYSSELNVNALELDDSALYLCASSLGVLTDTQYFGPGTRLTVL.

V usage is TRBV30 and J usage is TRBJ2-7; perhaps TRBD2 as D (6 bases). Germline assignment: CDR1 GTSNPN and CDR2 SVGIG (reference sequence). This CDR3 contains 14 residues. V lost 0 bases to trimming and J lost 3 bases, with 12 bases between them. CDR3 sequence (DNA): TGTGCCTGGAGTGTATATGTTAGCGGCTACGAGCAGTACTTC. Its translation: CAWSVYVSGYEQYF.

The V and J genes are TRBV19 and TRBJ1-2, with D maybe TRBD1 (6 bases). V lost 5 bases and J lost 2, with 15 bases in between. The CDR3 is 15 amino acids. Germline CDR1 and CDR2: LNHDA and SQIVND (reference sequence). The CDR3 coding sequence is TGTGCCAGTAGTCCCGTCCAAGGGGGAAACTATGGCTACACCTTC. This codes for CASSPVQGGNYGYTF.

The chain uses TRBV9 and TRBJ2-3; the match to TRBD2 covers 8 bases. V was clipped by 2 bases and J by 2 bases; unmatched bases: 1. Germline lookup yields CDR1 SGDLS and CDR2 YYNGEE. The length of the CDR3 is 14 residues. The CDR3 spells CASSVRGDTDTQYF. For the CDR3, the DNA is TGTGCCAGCAGCGTGCGGGGGGACACAGATACGCAGTATTTT. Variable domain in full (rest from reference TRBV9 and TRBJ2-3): DSGVTQTPKHLITATGQRVTLRCSPRSGDLSVYWYQQSLDQGLQFLIQYYNGEERAKGNILERFSAQQFPDLHSELNLSSLELGDSALYFCASSVRGDTDTQYFGPGTRLTVL.

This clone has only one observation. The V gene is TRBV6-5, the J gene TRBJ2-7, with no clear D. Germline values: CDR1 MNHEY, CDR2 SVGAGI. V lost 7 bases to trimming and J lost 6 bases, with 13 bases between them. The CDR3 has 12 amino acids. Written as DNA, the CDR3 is TGTGCCAGCACCTTAGCTACCGGCGAGCAGTACTTC. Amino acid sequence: CASTLATGEQYF.

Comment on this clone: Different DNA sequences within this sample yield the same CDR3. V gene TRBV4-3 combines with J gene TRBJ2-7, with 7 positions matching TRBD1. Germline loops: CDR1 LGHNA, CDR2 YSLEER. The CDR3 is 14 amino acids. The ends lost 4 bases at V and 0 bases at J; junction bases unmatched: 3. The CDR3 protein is CASSPRDSSYEQYF. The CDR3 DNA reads TGCGCCAGCAGCCCTCGGGACAGCTCCTACGAGCAGTACTTC.